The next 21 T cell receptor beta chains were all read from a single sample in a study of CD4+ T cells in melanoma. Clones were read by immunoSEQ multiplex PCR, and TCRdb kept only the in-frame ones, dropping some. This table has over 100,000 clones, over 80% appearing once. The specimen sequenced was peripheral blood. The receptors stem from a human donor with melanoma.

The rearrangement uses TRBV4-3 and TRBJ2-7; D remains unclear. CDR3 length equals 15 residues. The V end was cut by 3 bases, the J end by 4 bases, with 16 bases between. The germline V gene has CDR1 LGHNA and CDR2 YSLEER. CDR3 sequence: CASSQTSIGIYEQYF. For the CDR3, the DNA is TGCGCCAGCAGCCAGACAAGTATTGGGATTTACGAGCAGTACTTC.

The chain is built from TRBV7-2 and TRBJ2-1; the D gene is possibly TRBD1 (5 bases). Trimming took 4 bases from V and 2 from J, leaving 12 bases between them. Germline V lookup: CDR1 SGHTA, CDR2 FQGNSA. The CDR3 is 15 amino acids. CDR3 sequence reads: CASSSVPTAYNEQFF. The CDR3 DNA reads TGTGCCAGCAGCTCGGTCCCGACAGCCTACAATGAGCAGTTCTTC.

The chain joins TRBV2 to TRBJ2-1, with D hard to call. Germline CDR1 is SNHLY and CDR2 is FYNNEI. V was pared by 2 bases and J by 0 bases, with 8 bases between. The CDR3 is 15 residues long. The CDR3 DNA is TGTGCCAGCAGTGAACATAGGGACTCCTACAATGAGCAGTTCTTC. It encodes CASSEHRDSYNEQFF. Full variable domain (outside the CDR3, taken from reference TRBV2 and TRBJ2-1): EPEVTQTPSHQVTQMGQEVILRCVPISNHLYFYWYRQILGQKVEFLVSFYNNEISEKSEIFDDQFSVERPDGSNFTLKIRSTKLEDSAMYFCASSEHRDSYNEQFFGPGTRLTVL.

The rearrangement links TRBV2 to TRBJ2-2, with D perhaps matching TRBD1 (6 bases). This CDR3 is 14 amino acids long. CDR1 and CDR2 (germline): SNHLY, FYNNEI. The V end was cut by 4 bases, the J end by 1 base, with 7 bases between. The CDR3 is CASSGTVNTGELFF. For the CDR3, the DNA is TGTGCCAGCAGTGGGACAGTGAACACCGGGGAGCTGTTTTTT.

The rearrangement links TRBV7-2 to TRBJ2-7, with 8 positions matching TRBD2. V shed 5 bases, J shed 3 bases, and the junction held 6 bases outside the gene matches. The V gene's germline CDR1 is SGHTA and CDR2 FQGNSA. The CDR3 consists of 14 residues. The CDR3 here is CASSPSGGGYEQYF. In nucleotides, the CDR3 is TGTGCCAGCAGCCCCAGCGGGGGCGGCTACGAGCAGTACTTC.

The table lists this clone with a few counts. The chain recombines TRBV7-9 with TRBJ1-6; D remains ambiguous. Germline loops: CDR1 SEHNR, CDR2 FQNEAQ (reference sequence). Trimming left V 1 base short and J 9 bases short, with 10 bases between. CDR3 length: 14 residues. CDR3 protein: CASSLVAEPSPLHF. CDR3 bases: TGTGCCAGCAGCTTAGTAGCGGAGCCTTCACCCCTCCACTTT.

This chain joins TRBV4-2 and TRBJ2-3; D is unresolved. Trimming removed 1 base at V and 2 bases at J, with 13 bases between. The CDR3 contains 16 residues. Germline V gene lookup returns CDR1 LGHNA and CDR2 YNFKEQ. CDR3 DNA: TGTGCCAGCAGCCAAGTAGCCCGATCCTCCACAGATACGCAGTATTTT. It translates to CASSQVARSSTDTQYF.

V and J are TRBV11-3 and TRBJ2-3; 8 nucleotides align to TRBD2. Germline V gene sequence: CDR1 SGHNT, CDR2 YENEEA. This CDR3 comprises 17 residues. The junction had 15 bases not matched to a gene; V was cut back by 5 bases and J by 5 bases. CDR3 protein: CASSAGVAGPSGDTQYF. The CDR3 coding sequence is TGTGCCAGCAGCGCGGGGGTAGCGGGACCGTCGGGAGATACGCAGTATTTT.

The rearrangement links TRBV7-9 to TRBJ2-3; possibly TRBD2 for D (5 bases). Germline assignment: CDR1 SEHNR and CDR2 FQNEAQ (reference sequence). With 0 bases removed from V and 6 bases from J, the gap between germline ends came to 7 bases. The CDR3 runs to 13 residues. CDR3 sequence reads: CASSLAGGDTQYF. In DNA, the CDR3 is TGTGCCAGCAGCTTAGCGGGCGGGGATACGCAGTATTTT. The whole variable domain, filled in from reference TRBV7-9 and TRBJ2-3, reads DTGVSQNPRHKITKRGQNVTFRCDPISEHNRLYWYRQTLGQGPEFLTYFQNEAQLEKSRLLSDRFSAERPKGSFSTLEIQRTEQGDSAMYLCASSLAGGDTQYFGPGTRLTVL.

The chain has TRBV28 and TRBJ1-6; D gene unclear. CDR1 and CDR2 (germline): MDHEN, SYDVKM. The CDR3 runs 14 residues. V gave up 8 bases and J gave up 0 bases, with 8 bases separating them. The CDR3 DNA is TGTGCCAGCCAAGACAACTCCTATAATTCACCCCTCCACTTT. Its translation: CASQDNSYNSPLHF.

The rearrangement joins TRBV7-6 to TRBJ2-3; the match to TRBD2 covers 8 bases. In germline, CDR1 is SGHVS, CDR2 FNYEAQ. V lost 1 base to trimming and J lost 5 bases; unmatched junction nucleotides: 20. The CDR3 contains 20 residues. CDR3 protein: CASSLDLRGGKRERRDTQYF. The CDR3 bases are TGTGCCAGCAGCTTAGATCTCAGGGGAGGGAAGCGGGAGCGGCGAGATACGCAGTATTTT.

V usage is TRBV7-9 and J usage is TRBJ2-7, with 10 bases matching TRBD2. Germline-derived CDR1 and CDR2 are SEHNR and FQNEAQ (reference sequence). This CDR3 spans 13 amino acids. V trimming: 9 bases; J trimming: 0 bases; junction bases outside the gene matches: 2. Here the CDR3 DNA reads TGTGCCAGTAGGACTAGCGGCTCCTACGAGCAGTACTTC. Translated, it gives CASRTSGSYEQYF.

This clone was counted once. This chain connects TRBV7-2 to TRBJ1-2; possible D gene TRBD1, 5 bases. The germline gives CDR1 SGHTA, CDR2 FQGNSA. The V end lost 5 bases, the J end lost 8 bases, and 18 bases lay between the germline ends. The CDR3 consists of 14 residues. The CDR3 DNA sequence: TGTGCCAGCAGCCACCGTGGGGCCAAACACGGCTACACCTTC. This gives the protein CASSHRGAKHGYTF.

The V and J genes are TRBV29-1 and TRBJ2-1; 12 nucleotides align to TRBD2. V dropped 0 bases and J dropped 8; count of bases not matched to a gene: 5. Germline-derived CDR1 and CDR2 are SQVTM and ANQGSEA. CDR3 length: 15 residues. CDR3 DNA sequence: TGCAGCGTTGAAGATGGGGGACTAGCGGGCTATGAGCAGTTCTTC. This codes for CSVEDGGLAGYEQFF.

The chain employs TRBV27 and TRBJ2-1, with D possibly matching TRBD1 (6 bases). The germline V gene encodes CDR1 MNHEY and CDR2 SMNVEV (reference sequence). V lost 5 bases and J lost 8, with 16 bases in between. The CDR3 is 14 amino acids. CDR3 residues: CASSVIQGSDEQFF. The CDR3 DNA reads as TGTGCCAGCAGTGTCATACAGGGTAGTGATGAGCAGTTCTTC.

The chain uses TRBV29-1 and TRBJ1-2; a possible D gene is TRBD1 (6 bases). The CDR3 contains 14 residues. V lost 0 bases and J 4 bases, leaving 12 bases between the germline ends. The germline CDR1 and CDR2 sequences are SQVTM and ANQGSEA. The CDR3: CSVEDKTGPYGYTF. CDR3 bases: TGCAGCGTTGAAGATAAGACAGGTCCCTATGGCTACACCTTC.

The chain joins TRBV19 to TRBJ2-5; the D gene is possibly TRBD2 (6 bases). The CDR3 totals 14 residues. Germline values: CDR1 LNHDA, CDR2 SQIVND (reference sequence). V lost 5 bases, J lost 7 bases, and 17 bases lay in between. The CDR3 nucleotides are TGTGCCAGTAGTGTGACTAGGACAAACGGGACCCAGTACTTC. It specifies CASSVTRTNGTQYF.

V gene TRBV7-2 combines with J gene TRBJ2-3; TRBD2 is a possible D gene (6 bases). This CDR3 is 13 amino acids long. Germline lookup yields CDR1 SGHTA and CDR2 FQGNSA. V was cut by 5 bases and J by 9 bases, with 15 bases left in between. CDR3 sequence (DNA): TGTGCCAGCAGCCTCGACCCGGGAGACACGCAGTATTTT. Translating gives CASSLDPGDTQYF.

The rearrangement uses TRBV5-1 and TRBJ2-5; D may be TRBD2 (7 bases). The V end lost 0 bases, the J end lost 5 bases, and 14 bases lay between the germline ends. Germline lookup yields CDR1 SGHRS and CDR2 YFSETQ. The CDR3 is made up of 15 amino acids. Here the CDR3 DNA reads TGCGCCAGCAGCTTGGCCCCGGGGGGCATTGAGACCCAGTACTTC. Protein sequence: CASSLAPGGIETQYF.

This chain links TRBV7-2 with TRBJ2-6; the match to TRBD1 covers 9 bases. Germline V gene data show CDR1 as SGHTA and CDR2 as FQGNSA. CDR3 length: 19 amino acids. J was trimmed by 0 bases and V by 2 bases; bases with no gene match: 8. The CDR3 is CASSLSPGQGTSGANVLTF. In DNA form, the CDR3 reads TGTGCCAGCAGCTTAAGTCCCGGACAGGGGACCTCTGGGGCCAACGTCCTGACTTTC.

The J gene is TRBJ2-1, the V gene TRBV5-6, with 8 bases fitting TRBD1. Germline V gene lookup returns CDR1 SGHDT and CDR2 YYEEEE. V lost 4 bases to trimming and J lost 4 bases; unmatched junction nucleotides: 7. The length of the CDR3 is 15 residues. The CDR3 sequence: CASSAGTGQYNEQFF. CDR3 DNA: TGTGCCAGCAGCGCCGGGACAGGTCAATACAATGAGCAGTTCTTC.